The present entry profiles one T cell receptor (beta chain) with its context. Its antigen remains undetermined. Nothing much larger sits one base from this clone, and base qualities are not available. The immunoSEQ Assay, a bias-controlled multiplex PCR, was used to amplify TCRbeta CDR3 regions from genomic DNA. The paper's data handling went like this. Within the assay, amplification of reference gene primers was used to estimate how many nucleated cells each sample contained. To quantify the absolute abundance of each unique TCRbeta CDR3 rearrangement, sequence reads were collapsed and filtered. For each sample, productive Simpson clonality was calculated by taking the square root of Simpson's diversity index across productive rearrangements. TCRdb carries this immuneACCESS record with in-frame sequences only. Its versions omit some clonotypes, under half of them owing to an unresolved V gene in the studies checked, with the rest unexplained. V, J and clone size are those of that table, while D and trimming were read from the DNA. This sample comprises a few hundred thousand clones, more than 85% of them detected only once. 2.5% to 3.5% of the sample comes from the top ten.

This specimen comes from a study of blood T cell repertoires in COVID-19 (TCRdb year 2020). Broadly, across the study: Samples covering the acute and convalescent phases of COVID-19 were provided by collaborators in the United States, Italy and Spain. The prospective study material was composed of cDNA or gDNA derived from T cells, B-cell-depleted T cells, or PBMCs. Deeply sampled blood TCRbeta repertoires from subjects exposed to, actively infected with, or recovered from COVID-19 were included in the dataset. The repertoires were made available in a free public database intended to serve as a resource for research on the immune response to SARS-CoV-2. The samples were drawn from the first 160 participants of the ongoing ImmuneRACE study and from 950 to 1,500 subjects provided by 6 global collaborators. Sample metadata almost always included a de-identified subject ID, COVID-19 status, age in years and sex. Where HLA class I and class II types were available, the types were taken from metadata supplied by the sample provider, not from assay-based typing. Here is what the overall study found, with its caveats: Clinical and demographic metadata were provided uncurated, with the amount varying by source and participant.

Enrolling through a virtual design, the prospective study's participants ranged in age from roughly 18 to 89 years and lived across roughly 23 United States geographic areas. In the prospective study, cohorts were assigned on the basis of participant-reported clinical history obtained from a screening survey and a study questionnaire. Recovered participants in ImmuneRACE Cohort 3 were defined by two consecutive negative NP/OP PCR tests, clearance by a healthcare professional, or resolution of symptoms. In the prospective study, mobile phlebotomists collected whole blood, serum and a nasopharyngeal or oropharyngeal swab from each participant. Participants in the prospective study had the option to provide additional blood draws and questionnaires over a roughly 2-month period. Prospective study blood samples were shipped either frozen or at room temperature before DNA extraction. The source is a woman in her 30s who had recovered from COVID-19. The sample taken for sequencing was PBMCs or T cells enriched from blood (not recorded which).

The CDR3 protein: CASSARDSSSGNTIYF. The DNA is TGTGCCAGCAGCGCCCGGGACAGCTCCTCTGGAAACACCATATATTTT. The chain is assembled from TRBV9 and TRBJ1-3, and TRBD1 matches 7 of the central bases. V ends up 3 bases short and J 0 bases short, with an unmatched junction base count of 6. Reading the germline V gene gives CDR1 SGDLS and CDR2 YYNGEE. Reading from cysteine to phenylalanine, the CDR3 counts 16 amino acids. Here the CDR3 DNA is all that survives: 48 bases in frame from base 1.